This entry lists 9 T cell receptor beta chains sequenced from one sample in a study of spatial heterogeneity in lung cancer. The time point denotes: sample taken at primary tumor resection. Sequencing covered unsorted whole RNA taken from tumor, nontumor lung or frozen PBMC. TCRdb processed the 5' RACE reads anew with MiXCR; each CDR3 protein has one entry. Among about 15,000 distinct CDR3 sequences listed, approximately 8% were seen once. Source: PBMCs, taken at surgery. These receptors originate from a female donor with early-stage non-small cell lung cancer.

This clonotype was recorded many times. The CDR3 DNA reads as TGCAGTGCCCTTAGGACAGACGGAGCCAAAAACATTCAGTACTTC. This codes for CSALRTDGAKNIQYF. The chain links TRBV20-1 to TRBJ2-4, with D tentatively TRBD1 (6 bases). The CDR3 consists of 15 residues. With 6 bases removed from V and 0 bases from J, the gap between germline ends came to 15 bases. CDR1 is DFQATT and CDR2 is SNEGSKA in the germline V gene (reference sequence).

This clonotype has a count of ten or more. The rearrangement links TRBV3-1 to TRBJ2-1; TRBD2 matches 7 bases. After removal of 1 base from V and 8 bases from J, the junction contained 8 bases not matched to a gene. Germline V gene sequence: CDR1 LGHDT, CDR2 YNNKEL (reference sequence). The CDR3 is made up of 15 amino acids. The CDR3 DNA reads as TGTGCCAGCAGCCAAGCAGCGGGGCGGTCTTATGAGCAGTTCTTC. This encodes CASSQAAGRSYEQFF.

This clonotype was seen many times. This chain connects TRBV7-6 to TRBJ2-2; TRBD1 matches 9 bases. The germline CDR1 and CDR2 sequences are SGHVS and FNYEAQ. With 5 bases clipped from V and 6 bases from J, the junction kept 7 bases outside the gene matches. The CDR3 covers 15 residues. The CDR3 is CASSRRDRVAGELFF. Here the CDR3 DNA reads TGTGCCAGCAGCCGCCGGGACAGGGTCGCCGGGGAGCTGTTTTTT. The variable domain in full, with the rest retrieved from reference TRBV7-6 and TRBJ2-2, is GAGVSQSPRYKVTKRGQDVALRCDPISGHVSLYWYRQALGQGPEFLTYFNYEAQQDKSGLPNDRFSAERPEGSISTLTIQRTEQRDSAMYRCASSRRDRVAGELFFGEGSRLTVL.

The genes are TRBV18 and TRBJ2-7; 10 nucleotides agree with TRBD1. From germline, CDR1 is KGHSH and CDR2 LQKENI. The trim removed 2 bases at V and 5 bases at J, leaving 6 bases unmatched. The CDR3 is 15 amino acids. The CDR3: CASSPTRDRGNEQYF. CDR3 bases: TGTGCCAGCTCACCAACGAGGGACAGGGGAAACGAGCAGTACTTC.

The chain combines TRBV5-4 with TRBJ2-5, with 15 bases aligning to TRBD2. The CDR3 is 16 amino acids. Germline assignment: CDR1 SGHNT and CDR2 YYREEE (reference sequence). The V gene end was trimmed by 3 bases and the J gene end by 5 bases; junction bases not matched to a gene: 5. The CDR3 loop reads CASSWGLAGGWETQYF. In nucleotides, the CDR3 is TGTGCCAGCAGCTGGGGACTAGCGGGGGGTTGGGAGACCCAGTACTTC.

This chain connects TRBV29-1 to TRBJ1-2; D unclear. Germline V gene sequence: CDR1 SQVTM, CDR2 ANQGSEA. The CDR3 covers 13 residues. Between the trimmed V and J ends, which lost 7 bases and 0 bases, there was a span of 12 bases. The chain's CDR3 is CSDGRLANYGYTF. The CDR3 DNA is TGCAGCGATGGACGCCTAGCTAACTATGGCTACACCTTC. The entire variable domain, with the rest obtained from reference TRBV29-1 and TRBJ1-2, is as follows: SAVISQKPSRDICQRGTSLTIQCQVDSQVTMMFWYRQQPGQSLTLIATANQGSEATYESGFVIDKFPISRPNLTFSTLTVSNMSPEDSSIYLCSDGRLANYGYTFGSGTRLTVV.

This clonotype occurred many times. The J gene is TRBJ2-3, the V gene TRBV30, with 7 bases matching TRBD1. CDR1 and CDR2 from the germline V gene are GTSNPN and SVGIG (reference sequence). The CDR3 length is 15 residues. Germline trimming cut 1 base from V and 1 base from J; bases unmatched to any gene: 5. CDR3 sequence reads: CAWSAQGVGTDTQYF. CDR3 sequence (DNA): TGTGCCTGGAGTGCCCAGGGGGTAGGCACAGATACGCAGTATTTT.

CDR3 in amino acids: CAGISGTSGYNEQFF. DNA of the CDR3: TGTGCCGGCATCAGCGGGACTAGCGGTTACAATGAGCAGTTCTTC. The chain uses TRBV7-9 and TRBJ2-1, with 11 bases identical to TRBD2. The germline V gene has CDR1 SEHNR and CDR2 FQNEAQ (reference sequence). CDR3 size: 15 residues. Trimming cost V 11 bases and J 4 bases; bases outside gene matches: 10. The entire variable domain, with the rest obtained from reference TRBV7-9 and TRBJ2-1, is as follows: DTGVSQNPRHKITKRGQNVTFRCDPISEHNRLYWYRQTLGQGPEFLTYFQNEAQLEKSRLLSDRFSAERPKGSFSTLEIQRTEQGDSAMYLCAGISGTSGYNEQFFGPGTRLTVL.

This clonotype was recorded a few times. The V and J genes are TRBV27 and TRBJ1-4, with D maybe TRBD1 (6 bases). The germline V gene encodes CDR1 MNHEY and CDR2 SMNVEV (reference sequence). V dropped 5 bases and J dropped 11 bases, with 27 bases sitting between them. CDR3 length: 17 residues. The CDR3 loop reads CASSVFPGTKKTGKLFF. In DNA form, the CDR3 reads TGTGCCAGCAGTGTTTTCCCCGGGACAAAAAAAACGGGGAAACTGTTTTTT.